This record covers a single T cell receptor beta chain. Its antigen is unknown. This sample was included in a study of cytomegalovirus exposure and HLA in healthy donors. Overall study findings and caveats: According to a later analysis, most TCR beta chains associated with CMV appeared HLA-restricted. In a later analysis, specific HLA alleles were associated with around 17,000 TCR beta sequences at a 0.05 false discovery rate. The authors enumerated 180 or so TCR beta chains as linked to cytomegalovirus.

Germline V CDR1 and CDR2: ENHRY, SYGVKD. V shed 10 bases, J shed 1 base, and the junction held 8 bases outside the gene matches. This CDR3 region has 14 residues. This cohort consisted of healthy bone marrow donors. The PCR ran on 60 Vbeta and 13 Jbeta primers. TCRdb's copy holds only in-frame clones and misses some; the assay was immunoSEQ multiplex PCR. This sample has roughly 180,000 clones, with roughly 80% found just once. The TCR comes from a woman in her 40s in good health and CMV-seropositive. The chain uses TRBV10-3 and TRBJ1-1; 8 nucleotides match TRBD1. The specimen sequenced was PBMCs. The DNA for the CDR3 is TGTGCCAGCCTCCGGGACAGGACGAACACTGAAGCTTTCTTT. Amino acid sequence: CASLRDRTNTEAFF.